These 23 T cell receptor beta chains came from one sample sequenced in a study of T cell responses to AZD1222 COVID-19 vaccine. Here immunoSEQ multiplex PCR was the method, and the copy in TCRdb shows in-frame clones only, minus some. The sample carries about 120,000 clones, roughly 93% recorded once. The starting material was peripheral blood, obtained 28 days after the second AZD1222 dose. All receptors derive from an adult who received the AZD1222 COVID-19 vaccine.

This rearrangement joins TRBV20-1 to TRBJ2-7; D is unclear. The CDR3 covers 10 residues. Germline assignment: CDR1 DFQATT and CDR2 SNEGSKA (reference sequence). Deletions cut 2 bases from V and 12 bases from J, with 11 bases between. The CDR3 region has the DNA TGCAGTGCTAGAAAAGGACGGGTGTACTTC. Protein: CSARKGRVYF.

The CDR3 DNA follows: TGCGCCAGCAGCTTGGCGGCAGAAGGAAACACCATATATTTT. Translating it yields CASSLAAEGNTIYF. The chain carries TRBV5-1 and TRBJ1-3; D not resolved. Germline values: CDR1 SGHRS, CDR2 YFSETQ. This CDR3 contains 14 residues. V dropped 0 bases and J dropped 4 bases, with 8 bases sitting between them.

This chain links TRBV2 with TRBJ2-1; D gene ambiguous. The germline CDR1 and CDR2 sequences are SNHLY and FYNNEI. V was trimmed by 2 bases and J by 3 bases, leaving 11 bases between them. This CDR3 has 15 amino acids. CDR3 sequence reads: CASSEIRADYNEQFF. CDR3 bases: TGTGCCAGCAGTGAAATTAGGGCCGACTACAATGAGCAGTTCTTC.

The chain combines TRBV10-2 with TRBJ2-1; a weak D match, TRBD2 (6 bases). The V gene lost 4 bases and the J gene lost 9 bases, with 19 bases spanning the gap. Germline values: CDR1 WSHSY, CDR2 SAAADI. The CDR3 runs to 15 residues. In DNA, the CDR3 is TGCGCCAGCAGTGTGGGGGGTGCCTTATTTGTTGAGCAGTTCTTC. It encodes CASSVGGALFVEQFF.

This clone was recorded once. The chain has TRBV27 and TRBJ2-7; 8 nucleotides match TRBD2. The CDR3 runs 16 residues. Germline V gene lookup returns CDR1 MNHEY and CDR2 SMNVEV (reference sequence). The junction had 12 bases not matched to a gene; V was cut back by 8 bases and J by 0 bases. CDR3 coding DNA: TGTGCCAGCCGTCAGAGCTGGGCGGGAGGCTCCTACGAGCAGTACTTC. The encoded protein is CASRQSWAGGSYEQYF.

The V and J genes are TRBV12-5 and TRBJ2-1, with TRBD1 matching over 7 bases. J lost 8 bases, V lost 0 bases, and 10 bases had no gene match. This CDR3 contains 16 residues. Germline V gene sequence: CDR1 LGHNT, CDR2 FRNRAP. The CDR3 reads CASGLVRQGVLDEQFF. CDR3 coding DNA: TGTGCTAGTGGTTTGGTAAGGCAGGGGGTTTTGGATGAGCAGTTCTTC.

This rearrangement joins TRBV24-1 to TRBJ2-3, with D possibly being TRBD2 (5 bases). V dropped 8 bases and J dropped 1 base, with 9 bases sitting between them. Per germline, CDR1 KGHDR and CDR2 SFDVKD. The CDR3 has 13 residues. CDR3 loop: CATKGSGTDTQYF. The CDR3 DNA follows: TGTGCCACCAAGGGTAGCGGCACAGATACGCAGTATTTT.

The rearrangement joins TRBV6-1 to TRBJ2-7; weak D call: TRBD2 (5 bases). V gave up 3 bases and J gave up 12 bases, with 18 bases separating them. Germline values: CDR1 MNHNS, CDR2 SASEGT. This CDR3 has 13 amino acids. In DNA form, the CDR3 reads TGTGCCAGCAGTGAGATCGGGGAATCGGGTTCGTACTTC. This codes for CASSEIGESGSYF.

V gene TRBV11-3 combines with J gene TRBJ2-3; 9 bases match TRBD2. CDR3 length equals 19 residues. Trimming at V came to 0 bases and at J to 4 bases, leaving 14 bases not matched to a gene. Germline values: CDR1 SGHNT, CDR2 YENEEA. As DNA, the CDR3 is TGTGCCAGCAGCTTAGATCTTCGCGGGAGGGCCGACGGCTCAGATACGCAGTATTTT. Translating it yields CASSLDLRGRADGSDTQYF.

The chain links TRBV4-2 to TRBJ1-5; D perhaps matches TRBD1 (6 bases). Trimming took off 0 bases at V and 9 bases at J, with 9 bases between the two ends. CDR1 is LGHNA, CDR2 YNFKEQ, per germline. The CDR3 is made up of 13 amino acids. The CDR3 DNA reads TGTGCCAGCAGCCAAGATAGGGACATGCCCCAGCATTTT. This encodes CASSQDRDMPQHF.

This clone appeared a single time. This CDR3 is CASSFFKTFSEAFF. The CDR3 nucleotides read TGTGCCAGCAGTTTTTTCAAGACATTTTCTGAAGCTTTCTTT. J is TRBJ1-1 and V is TRBV11-2; D uncertain. V was clipped by 6 bases and J by 6 bases, with 17 bases between them. Germline-derived CDR1 and CDR2 are SGHAT and FQNNGV. The CDR3 is 14 residues long. Drawing the rest from reference TRBV11-2 and TRBJ1-1, the complete variable domain is EAGVAQSPRYKIIEKRQSVAFWCNPISGHATLYWYQQILGQGPKLLIQFQNNGVVDDSQLPKDRFSAERLKGVDSTLKIQPAKLEDSAVYLCASSFFKTFSEAFFGQGTRLTVV.

This rearrangement joins TRBV3-1 (or the pseudogene TRBV3-2) to TRBJ1-3; the D is unclear. Germline V lookup: CDR1 LGHDT, CDR2 YNNKEL (reference sequence). V was cut by 1 base and J by 0 bases, with 10 bases left in between. This CDR3 is 16 amino acids long. The CDR3, as DNA: TGTGCCAGCAGCCAAGTTTCGGTTAGCTCTGGAAACACCATATATTTT. This translates into CASSQVSVSSGNTIYF.

V usage is TRBV7-3 and J usage is TRBJ2-1; D gene ambiguous. Germline loops: CDR1 SGHTA, CDR2 FQGTGA. V was clipped by 4 bases and J by 3 bases, with 16 bases between them. CDR3 length equals 16 residues. The CDR3 protein is CASSSSFGGGYNEQFF. The CDR3 DNA reads as TGTGCCAGCAGCTCTTCCTTTGGCGGCGGCTACAATGAGCAGTTCTTC.

CDR3 loop: CASSLEGQGETQYF. The CDR3, as DNA: TGCGCCAGCAGCTTGGAGGGGCAGGGGGAGACCCAGTACTTC. This chain uses TRBV5-1 with TRBJ2-5, with a possible D match to TRBD1 (6 bases). The CDR3 loop spans 14 amino acids. V lost 0 bases to trimming and J lost 5 bases, with 11 bases between them. Germline CDR1 SGHRS, CDR2 YFSETQ.

The chain has TRBV6-5 and TRBJ2-5; D is unresolved. Germline V CDR1 and CDR2: MNHEY, SVGAGI. The CDR3 spans 12 residues. The germline V and J ends were trimmed by 8 bases and 4 bases, with 11 bases remaining between them. This chain's CDR3 is CASGRSVETQYF. The DNA of the CDR3 is TGTGCCAGCGGCCGGTCCGTAGAGACCCAGTACTTC.

The chain employs TRBV18 and TRBJ2-7; D is ambiguous. This CDR3 region has 13 residues. In germline, CDR1 is KGHSH, CDR2 LQKENI. V was trimmed by 3 bases and J by 0 bases, leaving 6 bases between them. CDR3 in DNA: TGTGCCAGCTCACCCCCCAGCTCCTACGAGCAGTACTTC. Amino acid sequence: CASSPPSSYEQYF.

The chain combines TRBV10-3 with TRBJ2-3; TRBD2 aligns across 11 bases. The CDR3 consists of 15 residues. V shed 4 bases and J 6 bases; nucleotides not matched to a gene: 6. Germline V gene lookup returns CDR1 ENHRY and CDR2 SYGVKD. The CDR3 coding sequence is TGTGCCATCAGTGTCTTAGCGGGAGGGGCGGATACGCAGTATTTT. Protein sequence: CAISVLAGGADTQYF.

Only one count was recorded for this clone. The V and J genes are TRBV28 and TRBJ1-4; 7 nucleotides line up with TRBD1. V shed 4 bases and J 0 bases; nucleotides not matched to a gene: 5. Germline CDR1 and CDR2: MDHEN and SYDVKM. The CDR3 extends over 16 amino acids. CDR3 sequence: CASSSDRAATNEKLFF. In DNA form, the CDR3 reads TGTGCCAGCAGTTCAGACAGGGCTGCAACTAATGAAAAACTGTTTTTT.

V gene TRBV2 combines with J gene TRBJ1-1; 9 positions agree with TRBD1. This CDR3 region has 13 residues. With 6 bases clipped from V and 8 bases from J, the junction kept 7 bases outside the gene matches. Per germline, CDR1 SNHLY and CDR2 FYNNEI. The CDR3 DNA follows: TGTGCCAGCAGCCTGGGACAGGGAGACGAAGCTTTCTTT. It encodes CASSLGQGDEAFF.

This clone was recorded a few times. The gene calls are TRBV29-1 and TRBJ2-5; no reliable D call. Trimming removed 3 bases at V and 5 bases at J, with 10 bases between. Germline V CDR1 and CDR2: SQVTM, ANQGSEA. CDR3 length: 12 residues. As DNA, the CDR3 is TGCAGCGTTGAGAGTAGGACGGAGACCCAGTACTTC. As protein: CSVESRTETQYF.

The chain couples TRBV9 to TRBJ2-3; no clear D. Trimming shortened V by 3 bases and J by 1 base, and 6 bases separated the two germline ends. The CDR3 consists of 13 residues. CDR1 SGDLS and CDR2 YYNGEE come from the germline V gene. DNA of the CDR3: TGTGCCAGCAGCGACAGTCGCACAGATACGCAGTATTTT. As protein: CASSDSRTDTQYF.

The chain is built from TRBV6-5 and TRBJ1-5; no clear D. Trimming shortened V by 2 bases and J by 4 bases, and 12 bases separated the two germline ends. The CDR3 runs to 15 residues. Germline V gene sequence: CDR1 MNHEY, CDR2 SVGAGI. CDR3 loop: CASSYGPSGNQPQHF. The CDR3 nucleotides are TGTGCCAGCAGTTACGGGCCCTCCGGGAATCAGCCCCAGCATTTT.

The chain recombines TRBV7-9 with TRBJ2-7; TRBD1 matches at 7 bases. The junction had 7 bases not matched to a gene; V was cut back by 4 bases and J by 7 bases. The CDR3 extends over 13 amino acids. In germline, CDR1 is SEHNR, CDR2 FQNEAQ (reference sequence). The CDR3 coding sequence is TGTGCCAGCAGCTACCGGGACAGTCGGGAGCAGTACTTC. It codes for CASSYRDSREQYF.